The 15 T cell receptor beta chains below come from one sample, sequenced in a study of glioma-infiltrating T cells after dendritic cell vaccination (TCRdb year 2016). The library was obtained by the immunoSEQ multiplex PCR assay. The clones in this table, taken by TCRdb from immuneACCESS, are in-frame only. Not every clone is retained; where verified, under half of the shortfall comes from an unresolved V gene, and the cause of the rest is unknown. The sample table holds 50,000 to 80,000 clones, of which approximately 78% were seen once. The biggest ten clones account for less than 9.5% of the sample. This material consisted of blood, taken before dendritic cell vaccination. The receptors here all came from a human donor with glioblastoma.

The chain carries TRBV5-1 and TRBJ2-7; 11 bases line up with TRBD2. The CDR3 runs to 15 residues. Germline-derived CDR1 and CDR2 are SGHRS and YFSETQ. With V trimmed by 0 bases and J by 6 bases, 5 bases remained unmatched. The CDR3 nucleotides read TGCGCCAGCAGCTTGGGACTAGCGGGGAATCCCGAGCAGTACTTC. This codes for CASSLGLAGNPEQYF. The full variable domain, completed using reference TRBV5-1 and TRBJ2-7, is KAGVTQTPRYLIKTRGQQVTLSCSPISGHRSVSWYQQTPGQGLQFLFEYFSETQRNKGNFPGRFSGRQFSNSRSEMNVSTLELGDSALYLCASSLGLAGNPEQYFGPGTRLTVT.

This clone was seen a single time. The rearrangement uses TRBV5-1 and TRBJ2-3, with TRBD2 identical over 9 bases. V gave up 0 bases and J gave up 2 bases; unmatched junction bases: 4. Germline-derived CDR1 and CDR2 are SGHRS and YFSETQ. The CDR3 is 16 amino acids. The chain's CDR3 is CASSLVIAGATDTQYF. Here the CDR3 DNA reads TGCGCCAGCAGCTTGGTAATAGCGGGGGCCACAGATACGCAGTATTTT.

The gene calls are TRBV6-4 and TRBJ2-2; 8 nucleotides align to TRBD1. This CDR3 has 14 residues. V was pared by 4 bases and J by 4 bases, with 2 bases of the junction left unmatched. Germline V gene lookup returns CDR1 MRHNA and CDR2 SNTAGT. Written as DNA, the CDR3 is TGTGCCAGCAGTGGGCAGGGGGCCACCGGGGAGCTGTTTTTT. Amino acid sequence: CASSGQGATGELFF.

The chain is built from TRBV14 and TRBJ1-6, with 7 bases fitting TRBD1. This CDR3 contains 13 residues. Germline lookup yields CDR1 SGHDN and CDR2 FVKESK. The trim removed 1 base at V and 14 bases at J, leaving 5 bases unmatched. Written as DNA, the CDR3 is TGTGCCAGCAGCCAAGCGACAGGGAGGACCCTCCACTTT. It translates to CASSQATGRTLHF.

The V and J genes are TRBV5-1 and TRBJ2-7, with D possibly matching TRBD1 (6 bases). V lost 3 bases and J lost 6, with 16 bases in between. This CDR3 comprises 14 residues. Per the germline V gene, CDR1 is SGHRS and CDR2 is YFSETQ. CDR3 nucleotides: TGCGCCAGCAGCTCAAATACAGGGTCTGTCGAGCAGTACTTC. Its protein is CASSSNTGSVEQYF.

The V gene is TRBV28, the J gene TRBJ2-3, with D possibly TRBD2 on 6 matching bases. Germline V gene data show CDR1 as MDHEN and CDR2 as SYDVKM. Between the trimmed V and J ends, which lost 0 bases and 3 bases, there was a span of 10 bases. CDR3 length equals 15 residues. CDR3 coding DNA: TGTGCCAGCAGTTTATGGGGAGGCGTAACAGATACGCAGTATTTT. This encodes CASSLWGGVTDTQYF.

The genes are TRBV28 and TRBJ1-1; D is uncertain. Deletions cut 5 bases from V and 1 base from J, with 14 bases between. Germline loops: CDR1 MDHEN, CDR2 SYDVKM. The CDR3 runs to 15 residues. CDR3 DNA sequence: TGTGCCAGCAGTCCTCCCGGGATAACGAACACTGAAGCTTTCTTT. Translated: CASSPPGITNTEAFF. Full variable domain (missing parts from reference TRBV28 and TRBJ1-1): DVKVTQSSRYLVKRTGEKVFLECVQDMDHENMFWYRQDPGLGLRLIYFSYDVKMKEKGDIPEGYSVSREKKERFSLILESASTNQTSMYLCASSPPGITNTEAFFGQGTRLTVV.

V usage is TRBV19 and J usage is TRBJ1-5; D not certain. There are 13 residues in the CDR3. CDR1 LNHDA and CDR2 SQIVND come from the germline V gene (reference sequence). Trimming took off 6 bases at V and 0 bases at J, with 6 bases between the two ends. CDR3 sequence (DNA): TGTGCCAGTAGACTCTATAGCAATCAGCCCCAGCATTTT. This encodes CASRLYSNQPQHF. The full variable domain, with the rest looked up from reference TRBV19 and TRBJ1-5, is DGGITQSPKYLFRKEGQNVTLSCEQNLNHDAMYWYRQDPGQGLRLIYYSQIVNDFQKGDIAEGYSVSREKKESFPLTVTSAQKNPTAFYLCASRLYSNQPQHFGDGTRLSIL.

The chain carries TRBV6-1 and TRBJ1-1; possible D gene TRBD1, 5 bases. CDR3 length equals 15 residues. V was shortened by 8 bases and J by 4 bases, with 20 bases between the two germline ends. CDR1 and CDR2 from the germline V gene are MNHNS and SASEGT. The chain's CDR3 is CASGALGGGGTEAFF. CDR3 bases: TGTGCCAGCGGGGCGCTGGGGGGGGGAGGCACTGAAGCTTTCTTT.

This rearrangement joins TRBV6-5 to TRBJ1-6, with 7 bases lining up with TRBD1. This CDR3 is built from 14 residues. With 6 bases clipped from V and 10 bases from J, the junction kept 9 bases outside the gene matches. The germline V gene has CDR1 MNHEY and CDR2 SVGAGI. The CDR3 sequence: CASSPGTVRSPLHF. Here the CDR3 DNA reads TGTGCCAGCAGCCCGGGGACAGTGAGGTCACCCCTCCACTTT.

In this sample, this clone turned up once. The rearrangement uses TRBV5-4 and TRBJ1-2, with a tentative D call TRBD1 (6 bases). V was clipped by 2 bases and J by 8 bases, with 16 bases between them. CDR1 and CDR2 from the germline V gene are SGHNT and YYREEE (reference sequence). The CDR3 totals 14 residues. The CDR3 spells CASSFIGGARGYTF. In DNA form, the CDR3 reads TGTGCCAGCAGCTTCATTGGGGGGGCTAGGGGCTACACCTTC. Combining the CDR3 with reference TRBV5-4 and TRBJ1-2 gives the whole variable domain ETGVTQSPTHLIKTRGQQVTLRCSSQSGHNTVSWYQQALGQGPQFIFQYYREEENGRGNFPPRFSGLQFPNYSSELNVNALELDDSALYLCASSFIGGARGYTFGSGTRLTVV.

This clone was seen a single time. In nucleotides, the CDR3 is TGTGCCAGCAGCCTCGGCGGGAGTCAGCCCCAGCATTTT. Protein: CASSLGGSQPQHF. This chain links TRBV6-5 with TRBJ1-5; D call uncertain. Germline lookup yields CDR1 MNHEY and CDR2 SVGAGI. Trimming removed 6 bases from V and 6 bases from J, with 12 bases in between. This CDR3 is 13 amino acids long.

The chain has TRBV7-2 and TRBJ1-5; D is uncertain. The CDR3 totals 15 residues. Germline values: CDR1 SGHTA, CDR2 FQGNSA. With 5 bases removed from V and 6 bases from J, the gap between germline ends came to 17 bases. The CDR3 nucleotides are TGTGCCAGCAGCCAAGGGAGGGTTGTGGGTCAGCCCCAGCATTTT. It yields the protein CASSQGRVVGQPQHF.

J is TRBJ2-7 and V is TRBV29-1; 7 nucleotides align to TRBD1. The CDR3 runs to 14 residues. CDR1 is SQVTM, CDR2 ANQGSEA, per germline. V lost 5 bases and J lost 5; bases outside the gene matches: 12. CDR3 amino acids: CSVTTEGASHEQYF. The DNA of the CDR3 is TGCAGCGTTACGACAGAGGGGGCGAGCCACGAGCAGTACTTC.

V is TRBV19 and J is TRBJ1-2; D might be TRBD1 (5 bases). Germline V gives CDR1 LNHDA, CDR2 SQIVND (reference sequence). The CDR3 consists of 14 residues. Trimming took off 0 bases at V and 4 bases at J, with 9 bases between the two ends. The CDR3 nucleotides are TGTGCCAGTAGTATAGATGGGGGGACCTATGGCTACACCTTC. This translates into CASSIDGGTYGYTF.